The present entry profiles one T cell receptor (beta chain) with its context. This sample is drawn from a study of blood T cell repertoires in COVID-19. Sequenced by immunoSEQ multiplex PCR; TCRdb stores in-frame clones only, minus some. The data contain approximately 61,000 clones, over 70% of them seen just once; the ten biggest clones take up around 30%. Germline V gene data show CDR1 as MNHEY and CDR2 as SMNVEV (reference sequence). This CDR3 contains 16 residues. V was clipped by 6 bases and J by 1 base, with 17 bases between them. V usage is TRBV27 and J usage is TRBJ2-3, with D perhaps matching TRBD2 (5 bases). Sequenced sample: peripheral blood. The TCR sequence derives from a human donor in a cohort sampled during active COVID-19. As DNA, the CDR3 is TGTGCCAGCAGGCCCCGTTCGGGATTGGGCACAGATACGCAGTATTTT. Translated: CASRPRSGLGTDTQYF.